The clone carrying this TCR beta chain was seen ten or more times. The antigen is not known. The data originate from a study of early T cells in non-severe SARS-CoV-2 infection. The V segment lost 5 bases and the J segment 7 bases; nucleotides outside the gene matches: 5. This CDR3 has 13 residues. The TCR library protocol attached unique molecular identifiers to the individual cDNA molecules. TCRdb called the 5' RACE reads again in MiXCR, with one record for every CDR3 protein. The sample yields 25,000 to 35,000 distinct CDR3 sequences, approximately 5.2% seen once. General study results and limits: The study's VDJdb matching favored anti-spike CD8 responses and missed private and CD4 specificities.

Sequenced sample: whole blood. V usage is TRBV12-3 or TRBV12-4 and J usage is TRBJ2-3, with 8 bases lining up with TRBD1. This clonotype originated in an adult who was a healthcare worker with PCR-confirmed SARS-CoV-2 infection or an uninfected control (not recorded which). Here the CDR3 DNA reads TGTGCCAGCAGTGGTGACAGGGGCAATACGCAGTATTTT. It translates to CASSGDRGNTQYF.